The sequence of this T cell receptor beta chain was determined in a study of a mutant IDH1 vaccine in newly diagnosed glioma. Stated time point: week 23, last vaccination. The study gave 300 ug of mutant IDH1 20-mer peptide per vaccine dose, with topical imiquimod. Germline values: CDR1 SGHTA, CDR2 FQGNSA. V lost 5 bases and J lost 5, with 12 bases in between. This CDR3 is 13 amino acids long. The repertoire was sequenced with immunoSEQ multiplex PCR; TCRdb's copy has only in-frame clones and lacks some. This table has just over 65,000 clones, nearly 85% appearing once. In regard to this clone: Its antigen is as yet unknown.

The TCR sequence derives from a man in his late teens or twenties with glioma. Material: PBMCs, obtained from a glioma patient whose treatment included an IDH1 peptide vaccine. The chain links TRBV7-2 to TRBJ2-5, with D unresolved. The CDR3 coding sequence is TGTGCCAGCAGCCGGTATAGGGCCGAGACCCAGTACTTC. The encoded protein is CASSRYRAETQYF.